Reported below is one T cell receptor (beta chain). This CDR3 comprises 15 residues. CDR1 is SQVTM and CDR2 is ANQGSEA in the germline V gene. The V gene lost 1 base and the J gene lost 0 bases, with 10 bases spanning the gap. The record originates from a study of blood T cell repertoires in COVID-19. Clones were sequenced by immunoSEQ multiplex PCR, and TCRdb holds only the in-frame ones, with some missing. The table lists approximately 500,000 clones, 88% of them singletons. This sequence joins TRBV29-1 and TRBJ2-1; a weak D match, TRBD2 (5 bases). This clonotype originated in a woman aged 40 to 50 who had recovered from COVID-19. Sequencing input: PBMCs or T cells enriched from blood (not recorded which). The DNA for the CDR3 is TGCAGCGTTGAAGGGACTGCACTCTCCTACAATGAGCAGTTCTTC. This sequence encodes CSVEGTALSYNEQFF.